This passage covers 6 T cell receptor beta chains from one sample sequenced in a study of shared clonotypes between healthy human individuals. Positive CCR7 selection of CD45RO-negative cells yielded the naive CD8 cells, and terminally differentiated effector memory CD45RA+ cells were excluded. Here immunoSEQ multiplex PCR was the method, and the copy in TCRdb shows in-frame clones only, minus some. The profile shows hundreds of thousands of clones, around 96% of them singletons. Sequenced: naive CD8+ T cells sorted from blood. These receptors originate from a woman aged 30 to 39 in good health.

The J gene is TRBJ2-1, the V gene TRBV6-5; D could derive from TRBD1 or TRBD2 (5 bases each). This CDR3 has 13 amino acids. Germline values: CDR1 MNHEY, CDR2 SVGAGI. Trimming cost V 11 bases and J 3 bases, with 14 bases left between them. In nucleotides, the CDR3 is TGTGCCTTCACGGGACCTCTCTACAATGAGCAGTTCTTC. Translated, it gives CAFTGPLYNEQFF.

This chain joins TRBV7-9 and TRBJ1-2; D remains unclear. Trimming removed 1 base at V and 3 bases at J, with 9 bases between. This CDR3 is built from 14 residues. Germline V gene sequence: CDR1 SEHNR, CDR2 FQNEAQ (reference sequence). The CDR3 here is CASSLVGRDYGYTF. In DNA form, the CDR3 reads TGTGCCAGCAGCTTAGTTGGACGGGACTATGGCTACACCTTC.

The V call is TRBV28, the J call TRBJ1-3; D ambiguous. V shed 5 bases and J shed 2 bases, with 10 bases lying between them. From germline, CDR1 is MDHEN and CDR2 SYDVKM. The CDR3 has 14 residues. This CDR3 reads CASSRRGAGNTIYF. In DNA, the CDR3 is TGTGCCAGCAGTCGGCGAGGAGCTGGAAACACCATATATTTT.

The chain employs TRBV4-1 and TRBJ2-2; 8 nucleotides agree with TRBD2. The CDR3 has 16 residues. The junction had 7 bases not matched to a gene; V was cut back by 4 bases and J by 3 bases. CDR1 and CDR2 from the germline V gene are MGHRA and YSYEKL. Written as DNA, the CDR3 is TGCGCCAGCAGCCCCGCTATAGCGGGACACACCGGGGAGCTGTTTTTT. This sequence encodes CASSPAIAGHTGELFF.

This chain connects TRBV5-6 to TRBJ2-7; TRBD1 matches at 12 bases. CDR1 and CDR2 from the germline V gene are SGHDT and YYEEEE. The CDR3 extends over 15 amino acids. Germline trimming cut 0 bases from V and 4 bases from J; bases unmatched to any gene: 2. CDR3 region: CASSLGDRGQYEQYF. CDR3 bases: TGTGCCAGCAGCTTGGGGGACAGGGGGCAGTACGAGCAGTACTTC.

This sequence joins TRBV7-6 and TRBJ2-5, with 8 bases lining up with TRBD1. There are 13 residues in the CDR3. CDR1 and CDR2 from the germline V gene are SGHVS and FNYEAQ. After removal of 6 bases from V and 5 bases from J, the junction contained 5 bases not matched to a gene. The CDR3: CASRGQGTETQYF. CDR3 nucleotide sequence: TGTGCCAGCAGAGGACAGGGAACGGAGACCCAGTACTTC.